This is a list of T cell receptor beta chains from one sample in a study of blood T cell repertoires in COVID-19. Only in-frame clones appear in the TCRdb table, and some are missing; sequencing was by immunoSEQ multiplex PCR. The top ten clones hold 1% to 1.3% of a sample with under 500,000 clones, around 91% of them seen once. The sample consisted of PBMCs or T cells enriched from blood (not recorded which). The receptors come from a man younger than 45 who had recovered from COVID-19. CDR3s include the opening cysteine and the closing phenylalanine or tryptophan. D genes are given only for firm matches. Clone sizes are given selectively: once, few, many, or a class where the clone is expanded.

CDR3: CASSLGLDNEQFF; DNA: TGTGCCAGCAGCTTAGGGCTAGACAATGAGCAGTTCTTC; V: TRBV7-9; D: NA; size: NA; J: TRBJ2-1
CDR3: CAISATRTGDNYGYTF; DNA: TGTGCCATCAGCGCTACCCGGACAGGCGATAACTATGGCTACACCTTC; V: TRBV10-3; D: TRBD1; size: NA; J: TRBJ1-2
CDR3: CASKKGQGNQPQHF; DNA: TGTGCCAGTAAGAAAGGACAAGGCAATCAGCCCCAGCATTTT; V: TRBV27; D: NA; size: NA; J: TRBJ1-5
CDR3: CASTRGGGSYEQYF; DNA: TGTGCCAGCACGAGGGGGGGCGGCTCCTACGAGCAGTACTTC; V: TRBV27; D: NA; size: NA; J: TRBJ2-7
CDR3: CASSSLYEQYF; DNA: TGTGCCAGCAGTTCCCTCTACGAGCAGTACTTC; V: TRBV27; D: NA; size: NA; J: TRBJ2-7
CDR3: CASSFRTGANSPLHF; DNA: TGTGCCAGCAGCTTTCGAACAGGTGCAAATTCACCCCTCCACTTT; V: TRBV7-9; D: NA; size: NA; J: TRBJ1-6
CDR3: CASSFGAEGETQYF; DNA: TGCGCCAGCAGCTTCGGGGCGGAGGGAGAGACCCAGTACTTC; V: TRBV5-1; D: NA; size: NA; J: TRBJ2-5
CDR3: CASGATDTQYF; DNA: TGCGCCAGCGGGGCCACAGATACGCAGTATTTT; V: TRBV10-2; D: NA; size: NA; J: TRBJ2-3
CDR3: CASSLWGTSGRFSYNEQFF; DNA: TGTGCCAGCAGTTTATGGGGGACTAGCGGGAGATTTTCCTACAATGAGCAGTTCTTC; V: TRBV27; D: TRBD2; size: NA; J: TRBJ2-1
CDR3: CSATGINEQFF; DNA: TGCAGTGCGACAGGGATCAATGAGCAGTTCTTC; V: TRBV20-1; D: TRBD1; size: NA; J: TRBJ2-1
CDR3: CASSPDRAGTSGSEQFF; DNA: TGTGCCAGCTCACCTGACAGGGCCGGGACTAGCGGGAGTGAGCAGTTCTTC; V: TRBV18; D: TRBD2; size: NA; J: TRBJ2-1
CDR3: CASSLDRRAGNEQFF; DNA: TGTGCCAGCAGCTTAGATCGAAGGGCGGGAAATGAGCAGTTCTTC; V: TRBV11-2; D: NA; size: once; J: TRBJ2-1
CDR3: CASSEDGRGGNEKLFF; DNA: TGTGCCAGCAGTGAGGATGGAAGGGGCGGTAATGAAAAACTGTTTTTT; V: TRBV2; D: NA; size: NA; J: TRBJ1-4
CDR3: CASSPALQGTEAFF; DNA: TGTGCCAGCTCACCAGCCCTACAGGGGACCGAAGCTTTCTTT; V: TRBV18; D: TRBD1; size: NA; J: TRBJ1-1
CDR3: CASSVDSSYNSPLHF; DNA: TGTGCCAGCAGTGTAGACAGCTCCTATAATTCACCCCTCCACTTT; V: TRBV2; D: NA; size: NA; J: TRBJ1-6
CDR3: CASRPGEAGELFF; DNA: TGTGCCAGCAGGCCCGGTGAGGCCGGGGAGCTGTTTTTT; V: TRBV12-3/TRBV12-4; D: NA; size: NA; J: TRBJ2-2
CDR3: CASSLIGYEQYF; DNA: TGTGCCAGCAGCTTGATCGGCTACGAGCAGTACTTC; V: TRBV5-4; D: NA; size: NA; J: TRBJ2-7
CDR3: CASRGVDSFNEQFF; DNA: TGTGCCAGCAGGGGCGTGGACAGTTTCAATGAGCAGTTCTTC; V: TRBV28; D: NA; size: NA; J: TRBJ2-1
CDR3: CASSLKRAGGETGELFF; DNA: TGTGCCAGCAGCTTAAAAAGGGCGGGAGGGGAGACCGGGGAGCTGTTTTTT; V: TRBV7-8; D: TRBD2; size: NA; J: TRBJ2-2
CDR3: CASSLGLAGLETQYF; DNA: TGTGCCAGCAGCTTAGGACTAGCGGGATTGGAGACCCAGTACTTC; V: TRBV7-9; D: TRBD2; size: NA; J: TRBJ2-5
CDR3: CASSLTGKNTEAFF; DNA: TGTGCCAGCAGCCTCACAGGGAAGAACACTGAAGCTTTCTTT; V: TRBV6-5; D: NA; size: NA; J: TRBJ1-1
CDR3: CASSPGTGRETQYF; DNA: TGTGCCAGCTCACCAGGGACGGGGAGGGAGACCCAGTACTTC; V: TRBV18; D: NA; size: NA; J: TRBJ2-5
CDR3: CASSVDSQETQYF; DNA: TGTGCCAGCAGCGTGGACAGCCAAGAGACCCAGTACTTC; V: TRBV7-2; D: NA; size: NA; J: TRBJ2-5
CDR3: CASSQGRFPYEQYF; DNA: TGTGCCAGCAGTCAGGGGCGGTTTCCGTACGAGCAGTACTTC; V: TRBV28; D: NA; size: NA; J: TRBJ2-7
CDR3: CASSFYRAFETQYF; DNA: TGTGCCAGCAGTTTCTACAGGGCTTTCGAGACCCAGTACTTC; V: TRBV28; D: NA; size: NA; J: TRBJ2-5
CDR3: CASSIPGQGSEKLFF; DNA: TGTGCCAGCAGTATTCCGGGACAGGGGAGCGAAAAACTGTTTTTT; V: TRBV28; D: TRBD1; size: once; J: TRBJ1-4
CDR3: CASSTLLAGLGVGSNQPQHF; DNA: TGTGCCAGTAGTACCCTACTAGCAGGCCTTGGGGTCGGTAGCAATCAGCCCCAGCATTTT; V: TRBV19; D: NA; size: NA; J: TRBJ1-5
CDR3: CASSSSGTGLEKLFF; DNA: TGTGCCAGTAGTAGTTCCGGGACAGGGCTTGAAAAACTGTTTTTT; V: TRBV19; D: TRBD1; size: NA; J: TRBJ1-4
CDR3: CASSTGADPQHF; DNA: TGTGCCAGTAGTACAGGGGCCGATCCCCAGCATTTT; V: TRBV19; D: NA; size: NA; J: TRBJ1-5
CDR3: CAIRLGLAGRTEQFF; DNA: TGTGCCATCAGGCTGGGACTAGCGGGCCGCACTGAGCAGTTCTTC; V: TRBV10-3; D: TRBD2; size: NA; J: TRBJ2-1
CDR3: CASSPFAGADTQYF; DNA: TGTGCCAGCAGCCCCTTTGCGGGAGCAGATACGCAGTATTTT; V: TRBV7-9; D: TRBD2; size: NA; J: TRBJ2-3
CDR3: CASSLASGGEKLFF; DNA: TGTGCCAGTAGCCTCGCGAGTGGAGGGGAAAAACTGTTTTTT; V: TRBV19; D: NA; size: NA; J: TRBJ1-4
CDR3: CASSSPGLAGGPSYNEQFF; DNA: TGTGCCAGCAGCTCACCGGGACTAGCGGGAGGGCCTTCCTACAATGAGCAGTTCTTC; V: TRBV7-2; D: TRBD2; size: NA; J: TRBJ2-1
CDR3: CASILQPGGAFF; DNA: TGTGCCAGCATACTCCAACCGGGAGGAGCTTTCTTT; V: TRBV28; D: NA; size: NA; J: TRBJ1-1
CDR3: CASSLAGGYQPQHF; DNA: TGTGCCAGCAGTTTGGCAGGGGGCTATCAGCCCCAGCATTTT; V: TRBV28; D: TRBD1; size: NA; J: TRBJ1-5
CDR3: CASSINRYSGNTIYF; DNA: TGTGCCAGTAGTATAAACCGGTACTCTGGAAACACCATATATTTT; V: TRBV19; D: NA; size: NA; J: TRBJ1-3
CDR3: CASSSTGGELETQYF; DNA: TGTGCCAGCAGCTCTACAGGGGGGGAACTGGAGACCCAGTACTTC; V: TRBV7-9; D: NA; size: NA; J: TRBJ2-5
CDR3: CASSPGGGASYEQYF; DNA: TGTGCCAGCAGCCCGGGAGGGGGAGCCTCCTACGAGCAGTACTTC; V: TRBV5-4; D: TRBD2; size: NA; J: TRBJ2-7